A single sample gave rise to the 3 T cell receptor beta chains below, sequenced in a study of regulatory T cells in long-lasting Graves disease. Arm-PCR with iRepertoire HTBI primers amplified the CDR3 regions for these TCR beta libraries. Each CDR3 protein gets one entry after TCRdb re-called the multiplex PCR reads with MiXCR. This table holds 600,000 to 650,000 distinct CDR3 sequences, about 16% found once. Noted time point: newly diagnosed GD, antithyroid drugs for less than 3 months. PBMCs were the source of the RNA used for TCR sequencing. These data also formed part of another study, on T cells in Graves' hyperthyroidism and ophthalmopathy.

The sample in question was peripheral blood mononuclear cells (PBMCs), obtained at new diagnosis, from a patient treated with antithyroid drugs. Receptors originate from a woman between 25 and 40 years old with Graves disease.

The table lists this clonotype with many counts. V gene TRBV28 combines with J gene TRBJ1-1; D gene unclear. The germline V and J ends were trimmed by 1 base and 7 bases, with 7 bases remaining between them. CDR1 is MDHEN, CDR2 SYDVKM, per germline. This CDR3 has 12 residues. CDR3 bases: TGTGCCAGCAGTTTATCCTGGGGTGAAGCTTTCTTT. This translates into CASSLSWGEAFF.

This clonotype appeared many times. The chain uses TRBV10-2 and TRBJ1-5, with D unresolved. Between the trimmed V and J ends, which lost 8 bases and 2 bases, there was a span of 10 bases. The CDR3 length is 13 residues. From germline, CDR1 is WSHSY and CDR2 SAAADI. The CDR3 region is CASQGRGNQPQHF. The CDR3 coding sequence is TGCGCCAGCCAAGGGCGGGGCAATCAGCCCCAGCATTTT.

The gene calls are TRBV5-6 and TRBJ1-1; 11 bases are a match to TRBD1. Germline CDR1 is SGHDT and CDR2 is YYEEEE. The CDR3 runs 14 residues. CDR3 sequence (DNA): TGTGCGACCGGGACAGGGGGTATGAACACTGAAGCTTTCTTT. Its translation: CATGTGGMNTEAFF. The full variable domain, in which reference TRBV5-6 and TRBJ1-1 provide the parts outside the CDR3, is DAGVTQSPTHLIKTRGQQVTLRCSPKSGHDTVSWYQQALGQGPQFIFQYYEEEERQRGNFPDRFSGHQFPNYSSELNVNALLLGDSALYLCATGTGGMNTEAFFGQGTRLTVV.